This TCR beta chain is drawn from a study of vaccination and CD4 T cells after COVID-19. On the study more broadly: Typically, post-vaccine samples were obtained a median about 79 days after dose two, within a range of 14 to 241.

Trimming cost V 6 bases and J 4 bases; bases outside gene matches: 10. Germline lookup yields CDR1 DFQATT and CDR2 SNEGSKA (reference sequence). The CDR3 runs to 14 residues. TCRdb passed the PCR reads through MiXCR, listing each CDR3 protein once. The table lists about 18,000 distinct CDR3 sequences, less than 65% of them singletons. The sequencing used CD4+ T cells from blood, collected after SARS-CoV-2 vaccination. The rearrangement links TRBV20-1 to TRBJ2-7; 9 nucleotides align to TRBD2. The clonotype comes from a human donor who had recovered from COVID-19. Here the CDR3 reads CSAISGRGPYEQYF. In nucleotides, the CDR3 is TGCAGTGCGATTAGCGGGAGAGGTCCATACGAGCAGTACTTC.